Listed below are T cell receptor beta chains from one sample, sequenced in a study of CD8+ T cells in alopecia areata. Sequencing was performed with immunoSEQ multiplex PCR; in TCRdb, only in-frame clones are kept and a portion is missing. The table lists hundreds of thousands of clones, 60% of them singletons. The sample consisted of CD4+ T cells sorted from blood, taken at week 52, from a patient treated with tofacitinib. Receptors were obtained from a human donor with alopecia areata. CDR3s include the opening cysteine and the closing phenylalanine or tryptophan. D genes are given only for firm matches. Clone sizes are given selectively: once, few, many, or a class where the clone is expanded.

J: TRBJ1-6; size: NA; V: TRBV4-2; D: NA; DNA: TGTGCCAGCAGCCAAGATACTATTTCACCCCTCCACTTT; CDR3: CASSQDTISPLHF
J: TRBJ2-1; size: few; V: TRBV27; D: TRBD1; DNA: TGTGCCAGCAGTACTCGGACAGGGGGCGAGGTCAATGAGCAGTTCTTC; CDR3: CASSTRTGGEVNEQFF
J: TRBJ1-2; size: NA; V: TRBV25-1; D: NA; DNA: TGTGCCAGCAGCCCCCCCTTTATAAGTGGTTATGGCTACACCTTC; CDR3: CASSPPFISGYGYTF
J: TRBJ1-1; size: NA; V: TRBV7-9; D: TRBD1; DNA: TGTGCCAGCAGCACCCAGACAGGGTCTGGGGCTTTCTTT; CDR3: CASSTQTGSGAFF
J: TRBJ2-4; size: few; V: TRBV6-5; D: NA; DNA: TGTGCCAGCAGCCCTAACAGAGTGCTAAACATTCAGTACTTC; CDR3: CASSPNRVLNIQYF
J: TRBJ2-6; size: NA; V: TRBV4-2; D: NA; DNA: TGTGCCAGCAGTCAACACGGAACCTCTGGGGCCAACGTCCTGACTTTC; CDR3: CASSQHGTSGANVLTF
J: TRBJ2-4; size: NA; V: TRBV9; D: NA; DNA: TGTGCCAGCAGCGTATCAGGGTGGTTGGGAAACATTCAGTACTTC; CDR3: CASSVSGWLGNIQYF
J: TRBJ2-7; size: NA; V: TRBV4-1; D: NA; DNA: TGCGCCAGCAGCCAAGAAGAGGGGTCGGCGCAGTACTTC; CDR3: CASSQEEGSAQYF
J: TRBJ1-6; size: NA; V: TRBV6-5; D: NA; DNA: TGTGCCAGCAGTTACTCGGGCGGTGATAATTCACCCCTCCACTTT; CDR3: CASSYSGGDNSPLHF
J: TRBJ1-2; size: NA; V: TRBV15; D: NA; DNA: TGTGCCACCAGCAGAGATCTCGAACAGACTAACTATGGCTACACCTTC; CDR3: CATSRDLEQTNYGYTF
J: TRBJ2-5; size: NA; V: TRBV7-9; D: NA; DNA: TGTGCCAGCAGCCGAGGGGATGGGACCCAGTACTTC; CDR3: CASSRGDGTQYF
J: TRBJ2-7; size: NA; V: TRBV5-6; D: NA; DNA: TGTGCCAGCAGCTTGGGATCGGGCAGGGAATCCTACGAGCAGTACTTC; CDR3: CASSLGSGRESYEQYF
J: TRBJ1-1; size: NA; V: TRBV13; D: NA; DNA: TGTGCCAGCAGCTTAAGAAGCAGGGTGAGAGCCTCGGTAGCTTTCTTT; CDR3: CASSLRSRVRASVAFF
J: TRBJ1-5; size: NA; V: TRBV6-6; D: NA; DNA: TGTGCCAGCAGTGCAGGGCGTCGCAATCAGCCCCAGCATTTT; CDR3: CASSAGRRNQPQHF
J: TRBJ2-3; size: NA; V: TRBV19; D: NA; DNA: TGTGCCAGTAGTAACAGGCGCACAGATACGCAGTATTTT; CDR3: CASSNRRTDTQYF
J: TRBJ2-3; size: once; V: TRBV30; D: TRBD2; DNA: TGTGCCTGGGCGCGGCTAGCGGGGGCGTGGGATACGCAGTATTTT; CDR3: CAWARLAGAWDTQYF
J: TRBJ1-1; size: NA; V: TRBV2; D: NA; DNA: TGTGCCAGCTTTCTCCTATGGGCTTTCTTT; CDR3: CASFLLWAFF
J: TRBJ2-2; size: once; V: TRBV30; D: NA; DNA: TGTTCCGCGGCCGCCGCCCCGAACACCGGGGAGCTGTTTTTT; CDR3: CSAAAAPNTGELFF
J: TRBJ2-5; size: once; V: TRBV7-9; D: TRBD1; DNA: TGTGCCAGCGGGACAGAAGAGACCCAGTACTTC; CDR3: CASGTEETQYF
J: TRBJ2-5; size: few; V: TRBV5-4; D: NA; DNA: TGTGCCAGCAGCTTCGGCGGCAACCCGCAAGAGACCCAGTACTTC; CDR3: CASSFGGNPQETQYF
J: TRBJ2-3; size: NA; V: TRBV4-3; D: NA; DNA: TGCGCCAGCAGCCAAGGGGGTGGGACGTCTTACACAGATACGCAGTATTTT; CDR3: CASSQGGGTSYTDTQYF
J: TRBJ2-6; size: few; V: TRBV5-1; D: NA; DNA: TGCGCCAGCAGCTTGCTGGGAACTGGGGCCAACGTCCTGACTTTC; CDR3: CASSLLGTGANVLTF
J: TRBJ2-3; size: NA; V: TRBV25-1; D: NA; DNA: TGTGCCAGCAGTGACCCAGGGCGCACAGATACGCAGTATTTT; CDR3: CASSDPGRTDTQYF
J: TRBJ2-3; size: once; V: TRBV29-1; D: NA; DNA: TGCAGCGTTGAAGACGAAAAGGGCACAGATACGCAGTATTTT; CDR3: CSVEDEKGTDTQYF
J: TRBJ1-1; size: NA; V: TRBV15; D: NA; DNA: TGTGCCACCAGCAGAGAGCAGAACACTGAAGCTTTCTTT; CDR3: CATSREQNTEAFF
J: TRBJ1-5; size: NA; V: TRBV9; D: NA; DNA: TGTGCCAGCAGCGTAGCTGGCAGGGGTGATCAGCCCCAGCATTTT; CDR3: CASSVAGRGDQPQHF
J: TRBJ1-2; size: NA; V: TRBV14; D: TRBD1; DNA: TGTGCCAGCAGCCAAGATAACAGGGGGTATGGCTACACCTTC; CDR3: CASSQDNRGYGYTF
J: TRBJ2-5; size: NA; V: TRBV9; D: NA; DNA: TGTGCCAGCAGCCCCGGGGCTAACGAAGAGACCCAGTACTTC; CDR3: CASSPGANEETQYF